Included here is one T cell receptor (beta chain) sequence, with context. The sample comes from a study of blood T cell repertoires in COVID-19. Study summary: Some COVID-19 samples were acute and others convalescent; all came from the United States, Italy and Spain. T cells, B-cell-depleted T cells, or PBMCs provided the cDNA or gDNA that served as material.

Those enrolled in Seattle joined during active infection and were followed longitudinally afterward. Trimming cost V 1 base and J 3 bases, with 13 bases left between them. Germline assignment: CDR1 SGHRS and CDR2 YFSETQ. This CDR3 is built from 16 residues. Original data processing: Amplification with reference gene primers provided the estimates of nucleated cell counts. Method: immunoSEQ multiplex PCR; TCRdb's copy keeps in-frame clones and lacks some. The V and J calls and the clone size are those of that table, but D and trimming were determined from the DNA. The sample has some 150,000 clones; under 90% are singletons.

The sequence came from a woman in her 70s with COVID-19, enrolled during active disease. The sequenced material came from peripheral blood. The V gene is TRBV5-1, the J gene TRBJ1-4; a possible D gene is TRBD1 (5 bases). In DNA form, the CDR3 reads TGCGCCAGCAGCTTGAGGGCGGACACCGCTAATGAAAAACTGTTTTTT. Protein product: CASSLRADTANEKLFF.